A single sample gave rise to the 10 T cell receptor beta chains below, sequenced in a study of blood T cell repertoires in COVID-19. Repertoires were generated with immunoSEQ multiplex PCR, while TCRdb's copy carries only in-frame clones and drops some. The sample includes 91,000 or so clones, around nine tenths seen only once; the top ten take about 16%. The material sequenced was peripheral blood. Receptor source: a human donor in a cohort sampled during active COVID-19.

This clone was observed many times. Here the CDR3 reads CASSLVSGGELFF. The CDR3 DNA follows: TGTGCCAGCAGCTTAGTGTCAGGAGGGGAGCTGTTTTTT. The chain has TRBV11-3 and TRBJ2-2; D not resolved. The V gene's germline CDR1 is SGHNT and CDR2 YENEEA. The V end was cut by 1 base, the J end by 8 bases, with 8 bases between. The CDR3 sequence is 13 residues long.

The V and J genes are TRBV30 and TRBJ2-1; TRBD2 agrees at 11 bases. CDR1 is GTSNPN and CDR2 is SVGIG in the germline V gene (reference sequence). The CDR3 has 16 amino acids. V dropped 2 bases and J dropped 3; count of bases not matched to a gene: 6. The CDR3 is CAWSSLSGGGYNEQFF. CDR3 in DNA: TGTGCCTGGAGTTCCCTTAGCGGGGGGGGCTACAATGAGCAGTTCTTC.

The V call is TRBV7-8, the J call TRBJ1-1; 11 nucleotides line up with TRBD1. Germline loops: CDR1 SGHVS, CDR2 FQNEAQ. Trimming cost V 5 bases and J 5 bases; bases outside gene matches: 7. The CDR3 has 15 residues. As DNA, the CDR3 is TGTGCCAGCAGCGAGTGGACAGGGGGCTGGACTGAAGCTTTCTTT. Its translation is CASSEWTGGWTEAFF. The variable domain in full, completed from reference TRBV7-8 and TRBJ1-1, reads GAGVSQSPRYKVAKRGQDVALRCDPISGHVSLFWYQQALGQGPEFLTYFQNEAQLDKSGLPSDRFFAERPEGSVSTLKIQRTQQEDSAVYLCASSEWTGGWTEAFFGQGTRLTVV.

This clone was picked up one time. The rearrangement joins TRBV9 to TRBJ2-1; 9 bases line up with TRBD2. V dropped 4 bases and J dropped 0; count of bases not matched to a gene: 2. Per germline, CDR1 SGDLS and CDR2 YYNGEE. CDR3 length: 15 amino acids. CDR3 sequence reads: CASSPSGDSYNEQFF. In DNA, the CDR3 is TGTGCCAGCAGCCCTAGCGGGGACTCCTACAATGAGCAGTTCTTC.

The chain recombines TRBV10-3 with TRBJ2-1; 14 nucleotides align to TRBD2. Germline lookup yields CDR1 ENHRY and CDR2 SYGVKD. This CDR3 comprises 20 residues. V lost 6 bases to trimming and J lost 3 bases; unmatched junction nucleotides: 16. In nucleotides, the CDR3 is TGTGCCATCAGGCGAGGAGGGGGACTAGCGGGAGTCGGGAACTACAATGAGCAGTTCTTC. It yields the protein CAIRRGGGLAGVGNYNEQFF.

The chain recombines TRBV7-6 with TRBJ2-7; unclear D gene. V lost 2 bases and J lost 7, with 12 bases in between. The length of the CDR3 is 13 residues. Germline V gene sequence: CDR1 SGHVS, CDR2 FNYEAQ. The CDR3 spells CASSLIGPREQYF. CDR3 sequence (DNA): TGTGCCAGCAGCTTAATTGGCCCCAGGGAGCAGTACTTC. The complete variable domain, with remaining parts taken from reference TRBV7-6 and TRBJ2-7, reads GAGVSQSPRYKVTKRGQDVALRCDPISGHVSLYWYRQALGQGPEFLTYFNYEAQQDKSGLPNDRFSAERPEGSISTLTIQRTEQRDSAMYRCASSLIGPREQYFGPGTRLTVT.

This clone was found once. As DNA, the CDR3 is TGCGCCAGCAGCCAAGAATTTGGGGTGCTAGCGTCCTACGAGCAGTACTTC. Its protein is CASSQEFGVLASYEQYF. The chain links TRBV4-1 to TRBJ2-7; possibly TRBD2 for D (6 bases). Germline V CDR1 and CDR2: MGHRA, YSYEKL. V dropped 0 bases and J dropped 1 base, with 16 bases sitting between them. The CDR3 totals 17 residues.

The J gene is TRBJ2-7, the V gene TRBV3-1 (or the pseudogene TRBV3-2); D not resolved. The germline CDR1 and CDR2 sequences are LGHDT and YNNKEL (reference sequence). V was clipped by 2 bases and J by 3 bases, with 2 bases between them. The CDR3 runs to 11 residues. The CDR3 here is CASSQRYEQYF. The CDR3 DNA is TGTGCCAGCAGCCAACGCTACGAGCAGTACTTC.

CDR3 nucleotide sequence: TGTGCCAGCAGTGAAGCCCAGGGGGTCTACTATGGCTACACCTTC. Its protein product is CASSEAQGVYYGYTF. J is TRBJ1-2 and V is TRBV6-1; 7 bases align to TRBD1. This CDR3 region has 15 residues. Trimming at V came to 0 bases and at J to 3 bases, leaving 4 bases not matched to a gene. Germline values: CDR1 MNHNS, CDR2 SASEGT.

The J gene is TRBJ1-2, the V gene TRBV4-2; D may be TRBD1 (5 bases). V lost 0 bases and J lost 0, with 8 bases in between. CDR1 and CDR2 from the germline V gene are LGHNA and YNFKEQ. The CDR3 spans 15 residues. CDR3 sequence (DNA): TGTGCCAGCAGCCAAGAGGTACAGGCTAACTATGGCTACACCTTC. Its translation: CASSQEVQANYGYTF.